The clone carrying this T cell receptor (beta chain) was picked up one time. Looked up from germline, CDR1 is LGHDT and CDR2 is YNNKEL (reference sequence). The V segment lost 3 bases and the J segment 4 bases; nucleotides outside the gene matches: 13. The CDR3 covers 17 residues. Original analysis: How many nucleated cells were present was estimated from reference gene primer amplification. Only in-frame clones appear in the TCRdb table, and some are missing; sequencing was by immunoSEQ multiplex PCR. The V and J calls and clone size were taken over from that table, and D and trimming were inferred from the DNA. The repertoire holds more than 200,000 clones, 75% to 90% seen once, with under 2.5% in the top ten. The data stem from a study of blood T cell repertoires in COVID-19. About the research overall: PBMCs, B-cell-depleted T cells, or T cells provided the cDNA or gDNA that made up the material.

The chain recombines TRBV3-1 (or the pseudogene TRBV3-2) with TRBJ1-2; 8 nucleotides agree with TRBD1. This TCR was sampled from a man in his thirties or forties with active or convalescent COVID-19. Sample: peripheral blood. The DNA for the CDR3 is TGTGCCAGCAGCCATGATGGGACAGGCGACGGAGGCTATGGCTACACCTTC. It yields the protein CASSHDGTGDGGYGYTF.